The sequence of this TCR beta chain was determined in a study of blood T cell repertoires in COVID-19. Data came from immunoSEQ multiplex PCR; TCRdb stores just in-frame clones and leaves some out. The table lists about 130,000 clones, approximately 80% of them singletons. This clone was recorded a few times. The germline gives CDR1 MNHNS, CDR2 SASEGT. The CDR3 covers 17 residues. The trim removed 3 bases at V and 3 bases at J, leaving 10 bases unmatched. Sequencing was performed on peripheral blood. This chain connects TRBV6-1 to TRBJ1-5; 8 bases line up with TRBD1. This TCR was recovered from a woman aged 45-59 years with acute or convalescent COVID-19. The CDR3 nucleotides read TGTGCCAGCAGTGAGCTGACAGGGGTGGGAAACAATCAGCCCCAGCATTTT. This sequence encodes CASSELTGVGNNQPQHF.